What follows describes a single T cell receptor (beta chain). The authors' processing: Amplification from reference gene primers served as the basis for estimated nucleated cell counts. Clones were read by immunoSEQ multiplex PCR, and TCRdb kept only the in-frame ones, dropping some. V, J and clone size derive from that table, while D and trimming were established from the DNA sequence. The data show some 670,000 clones, with about 87% seen just once and around 0.3% held by the top ten. The sample comes from a study of blood T cell repertoires in COVID-19. Study details: Spain, Italy and the United States supplied samples that represented acute and convalescent COVID-19. PBMCs, B-cell-depleted T cells, or T cells were the source of the cDNA or gDNA that made up the material.

CDR1 is SGDLS and CDR2 is YYNGEE in the germline V gene. The V end lost 3 bases, the J end lost 0 bases, and 6 bases lay between the germline ends. This CDR3 region has 14 residues. Material: peripheral blood. The chain couples TRBV9 to TRBJ1-4, with D maybe TRBD1 (6 bases). The clonotype originates from a woman aged 18-30 years with acute or convalescent COVID-19. The CDR3 DNA reads as TGTGCCAGCAGCGCAGGGGCAACTAATGAAAAACTGTTTTTT. Encoded protein: CASSAGATNEKLFF. The full variable domain, in which reference TRBV9 and TRBJ1-4 provide the parts outside the CDR3, is DSGVTQTPKHLITATGQRVTLRCSPRSGDLSVYWYQQSLDQGLQFLIQYYNGEERAKGNILERFSAQQFPDLHSELNLSSLELGDSALYFCASSAGATNEKLFFGSGTQLSVL.